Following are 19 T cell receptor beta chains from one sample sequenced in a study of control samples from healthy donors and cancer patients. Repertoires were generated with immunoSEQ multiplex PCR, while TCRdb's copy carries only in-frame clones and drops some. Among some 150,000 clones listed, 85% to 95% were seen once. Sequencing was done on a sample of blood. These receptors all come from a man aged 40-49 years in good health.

The CDR3: CASSFSLWGIIIGATNEKLFF. CDR3 bases: TGTGCCAGCAGTTTTTCTCTCTGGGGAATTATCATCGGAGCAACTAATGAAAAACTGTTTTTT. The gene calls are TRBV28 and TRBJ1-4; D remains unclear. This CDR3 is built from 21 residues. Trimming pared 3 bases from V and 0 bases from J, leaving 26 bases between. CDR1 and CDR2 (germline): MDHEN, SYDVKM.

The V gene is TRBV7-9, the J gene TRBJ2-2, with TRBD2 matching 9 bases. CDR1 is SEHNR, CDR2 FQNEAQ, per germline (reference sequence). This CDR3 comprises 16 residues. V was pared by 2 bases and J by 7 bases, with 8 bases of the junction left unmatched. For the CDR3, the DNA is TGTGCCAGCAGCTTACTAGGGACTAGCTCTAGCGGGGAGCTGTTTTTT. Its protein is CASSLLGTSSSGELFF.

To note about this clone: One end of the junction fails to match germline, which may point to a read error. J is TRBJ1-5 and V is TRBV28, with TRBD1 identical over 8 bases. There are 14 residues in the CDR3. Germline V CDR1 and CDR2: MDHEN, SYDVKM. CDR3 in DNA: TGTGCCATCCTTGACAGGGGCTTCAATCGGCCCCAGCATTTT. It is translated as CAILDRGFNRPQHF.

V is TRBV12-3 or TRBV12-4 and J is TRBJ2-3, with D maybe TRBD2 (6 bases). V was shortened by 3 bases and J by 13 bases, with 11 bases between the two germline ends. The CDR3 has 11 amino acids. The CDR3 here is CASSLGGGEYF. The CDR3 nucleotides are TGTGCCAGCAGTTTGGGGGGAGGAGAGTATTTT.

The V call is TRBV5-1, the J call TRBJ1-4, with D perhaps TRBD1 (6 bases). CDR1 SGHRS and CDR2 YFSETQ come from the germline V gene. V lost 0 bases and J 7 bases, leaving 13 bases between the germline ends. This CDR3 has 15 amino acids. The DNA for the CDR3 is TGCGCCAGCAGCTTGGCCCTTGGCAGGGGTGAAAAACTGTTTTTT. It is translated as CASSLALGRGEKLFF.

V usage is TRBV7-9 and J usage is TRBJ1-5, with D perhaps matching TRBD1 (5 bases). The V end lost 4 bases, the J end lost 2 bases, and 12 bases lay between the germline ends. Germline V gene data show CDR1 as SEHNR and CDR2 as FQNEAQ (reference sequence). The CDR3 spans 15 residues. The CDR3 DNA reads TGTGCCAGCAGCTACGGACTGGGGGGCAATCAGCCCCAGCATTTT. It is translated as CASSYGLGGNQPQHF.

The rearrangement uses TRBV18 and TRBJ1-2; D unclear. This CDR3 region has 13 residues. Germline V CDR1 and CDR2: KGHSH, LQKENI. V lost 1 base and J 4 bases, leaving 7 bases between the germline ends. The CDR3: CASSPLRLYGYTF. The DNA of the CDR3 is TGTGCCAGCTCACCACTCAGGCTCTATGGCTACACCTTC. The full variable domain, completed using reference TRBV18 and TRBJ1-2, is NAGVMQNPRHLVRRRGQEARLRCSPMKGHSHVYWYRQLPEEGLKFMVYLQKENIIDESGMPKERFSAEFPKEGPSILRIQQVVRGDSAAYFCASSPLRLYGYTFGSGTRLTVV.

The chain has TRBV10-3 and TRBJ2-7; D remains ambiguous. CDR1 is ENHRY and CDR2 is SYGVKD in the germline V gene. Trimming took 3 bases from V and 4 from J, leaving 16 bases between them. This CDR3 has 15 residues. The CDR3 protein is CAISDNRSVSYEQYF. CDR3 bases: TGTGCCATCAGTGATAACAGAAGTGTGAGTTACGAGCAGTACTTC.

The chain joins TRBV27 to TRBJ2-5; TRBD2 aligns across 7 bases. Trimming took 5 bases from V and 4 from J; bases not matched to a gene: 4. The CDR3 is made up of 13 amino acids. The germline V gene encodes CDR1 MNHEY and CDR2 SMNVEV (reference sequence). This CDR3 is CASSLAGVETQYF. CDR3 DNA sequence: TGTGCCAGCAGTCTTGCGGGGGTAGAGACCCAGTACTTC.

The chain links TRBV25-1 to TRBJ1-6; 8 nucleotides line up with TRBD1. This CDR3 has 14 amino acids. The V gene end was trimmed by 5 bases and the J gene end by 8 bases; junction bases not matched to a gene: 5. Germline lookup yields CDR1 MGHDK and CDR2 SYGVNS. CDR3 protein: CASSTTGGYSPLHF. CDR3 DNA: TGTGCCAGCAGTACAACAGGGGGGTATTCACCCCTCCACTTT.

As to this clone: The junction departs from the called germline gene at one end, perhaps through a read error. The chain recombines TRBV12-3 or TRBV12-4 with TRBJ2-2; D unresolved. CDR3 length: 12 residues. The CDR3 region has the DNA TGTGCCAGCAGCCCGAAGACCGGGGAGCTGTTTTTT. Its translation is CASSPKTGELFF.

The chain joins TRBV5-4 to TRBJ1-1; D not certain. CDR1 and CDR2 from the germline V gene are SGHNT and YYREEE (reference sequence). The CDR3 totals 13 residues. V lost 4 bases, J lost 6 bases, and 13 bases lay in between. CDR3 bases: TGTGCCAGCAGCCTGAGGGCTAGCCCTGAAGCTTTCTTT. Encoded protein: CASSLRASPEAFF.

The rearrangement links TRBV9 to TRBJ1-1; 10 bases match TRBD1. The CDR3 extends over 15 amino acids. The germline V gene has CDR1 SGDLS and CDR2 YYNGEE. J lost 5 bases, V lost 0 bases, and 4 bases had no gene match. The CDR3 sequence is CASSVEDRGVTEAFF. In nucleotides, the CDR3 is TGTGCCAGCAGCGTAGAGGACAGGGGGGTTACTGAAGCTTTCTTT.

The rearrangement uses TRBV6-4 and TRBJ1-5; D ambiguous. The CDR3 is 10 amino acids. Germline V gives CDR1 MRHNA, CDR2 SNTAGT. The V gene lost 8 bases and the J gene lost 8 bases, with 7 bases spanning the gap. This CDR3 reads CASFGKPQHF. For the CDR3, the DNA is TGTGCCAGCTTCGGAAAGCCCCAGCATTTT.

CDR3: CASSAVRQYNEQFF. The CDR3 DNA sequence: TGCGCCAGCAGTGCGGTGAGACAGTACAATGAGCAGTTCTTC. The rearrangement uses TRBV10-1 and TRBJ2-1; D possibly corresponds to TRBD1 (5 bases). Germline lookup yields CDR1 WNHNN and CDR2 SYGVQD (reference sequence). There are 14 residues in the CDR3. Between the trimmed V and J ends, which lost 4 bases and 4 bases, there was a span of 11 bases.

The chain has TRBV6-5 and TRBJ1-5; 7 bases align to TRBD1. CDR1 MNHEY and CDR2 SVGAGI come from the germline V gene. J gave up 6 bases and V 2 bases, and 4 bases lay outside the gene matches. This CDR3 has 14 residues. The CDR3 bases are TGTGCCAGCAGTTACCGACAGGGACCTCAGCCCCAGCATTTT. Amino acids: CASSYRQGPQPQHF.

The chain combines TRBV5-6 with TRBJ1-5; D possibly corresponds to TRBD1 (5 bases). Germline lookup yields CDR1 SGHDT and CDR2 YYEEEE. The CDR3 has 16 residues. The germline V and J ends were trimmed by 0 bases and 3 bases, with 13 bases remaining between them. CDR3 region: CASSLALWGSNQPQHF. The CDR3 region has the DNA TGTGCCAGCAGCTTGGCCCTATGGGGGTCCAATCAGCCCCAGCATTTT.

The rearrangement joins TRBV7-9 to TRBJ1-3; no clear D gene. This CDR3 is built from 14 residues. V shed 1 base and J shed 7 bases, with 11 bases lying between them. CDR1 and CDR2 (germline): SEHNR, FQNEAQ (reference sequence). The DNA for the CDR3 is TGTGCCAGCAGCTTAGTCGAGCCGATGAACACCATATATTTT. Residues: CASSLVEPMNTIYF.

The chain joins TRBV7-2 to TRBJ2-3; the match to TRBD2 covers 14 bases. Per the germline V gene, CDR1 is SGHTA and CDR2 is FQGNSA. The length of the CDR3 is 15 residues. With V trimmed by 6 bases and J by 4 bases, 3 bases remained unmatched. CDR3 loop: CASRTSGGAADTQYF. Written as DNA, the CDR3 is TGTGCCAGCAGGACTAGCGGGGGGGCCGCAGATACGCAGTATTTT.